This TCR beta chain is drawn from a study of blood T cell repertoires in COVID-19. Study context: COVID-19 samples from acute and convalescent phases originated in the United States, Italy and Spain. Nucleic acid was either cDNA or gDNA, and it came from T cells, B-cell-depleted T cells, or PBMCs.

Trimming took 1 base from V and 1 from J; bases not matched to a gene: 1. The CDR3 runs 15 residues. Germline V gene data show CDR1 as LGHDT and CDR2 as YNNKEL (reference sequence). Per the study methods: From reference gene primer amplification, estimates of nucleated cell counts were derived. The method was immunoSEQ multiplex PCR; TCRdb's version includes in-frame clones alone and lacks a portion of them. That table gives V, J and clone size, and the DNA gave D and trimming. This table has 90,000 to 110,000 clones, around three quarters appearing once. The clonotype originates from a human donor in a cohort sampled during active or convalescent COVID-19. The source material was peripheral blood. The chain has TRBV3-1 (or the pseudogene TRBV3-2) and TRBJ2-1, with TRBD2 matching over 7 bases. In DNA, the CDR3 is TGTGCCAGCAGCCAAGCAGCGGGGTCCTACAATGAGCAGTTCTTC. Amino acid sequence: CASSQAAGSYNEQFF.